A single sample gave rise to the 8 T cell receptor beta chains below, sequenced in a study of T cells of healthy individuals. Using its own MiXCR run on the 5' RACE reads, TCRdb lists one record per CDR3 protein. This table holds over 95,000 distinct CDR3 sequences, approximately 15% found once. Receptors originate from a human donor in good health.

The V and J genes are TRBV12-3 or TRBV12-4 and TRBJ1-5; D gene uncertain. There are 15 residues in the CDR3. Trimming shortened V by 4 bases and J by 2 bases, and 12 bases separated the two germline ends. The CDR3 DNA is TGTGCCAGCAGTTCCGTTGGGTCTGGCAATCAGCCCCAGCATTTT. This encodes CASSSVGSGNQPQHF.

The V gene is TRBV6-2 or TRBV6-3, the J gene TRBJ2-3, with a possible D match to TRBD1 (6 bases). V was clipped by 8 bases and J by 4 bases, with 13 bases between them. The CDR3 spans 13 residues. From germline, CDR1 is MNHEY and CDR2 SVGEGT. CDR3 coding DNA: TGTGCCAGCCAAGGGACATCCGCAGATACGCAGTATTTT. It translates to CASQGTSADTQYF.

This clonotype occurred many times. This chain connects TRBV12-3 or TRBV12-4 to TRBJ2-7, with 10 positions matching TRBD1. The CDR3 covers 15 residues. Trimming took 5 bases from V and 7 from J; bases not matched to a gene: 11. The CDR3 DNA is TGTGCCAGCAGTCCCGGGACAGGGGACGTATTGGAGCAGTACTTC. Translated: CASSPGTGDVLEQYF.

The table lists this clonotype with a few counts. CDR3 sequence (DNA): TGCGCCAGCAGCTCACGGGACAGGGGGACAGATACGCAGTATTTT. This codes for CASSSRDRGTDTQYF. The J gene is TRBJ2-3, the V gene TRBV5-1, with 11 bases that match TRBD1. The germline V gene has CDR1 SGHRS and CDR2 YFSETQ. The CDR3 runs to 15 residues. Trimming removed 3 bases from V and 3 bases from J; junction bases left unmatched: 3.

This clonotype was counted ten times or more. The chain employs TRBV3-1 and TRBJ1-2, with D unclear. Germline CDR1 and CDR2: LGHDT and YNNKEL (reference sequence). The CDR3 is 17 residues long. Trimming took 1 base from V and 2 from J, leaving 17 bases between them. DNA of the CDR3: TGTGCCAGCAGCCAAGCGCTGACCTTAACAGTCAACTATGGCTACACCTTC. It is translated as CASSQALTLTVNYGYTF.

The V gene is TRBV7-2, the J gene TRBJ2-5; the D gene could be TRBD1 or TRBD2 (6 bases each). CDR1 and CDR2 from the germline V gene are SGHTA and FQGNSA. The CDR3 runs 14 residues. The V end lost 5 bases, the J end lost 5 bases, and 15 bases lay between the germline ends. CDR3 loop: CASSPLGGRETQYF. CDR3 sequence (DNA): TGTGCCAGCAGCCCTCTAGGGGGGCGGGAGACCCAGTACTTC.

The rearrangement links TRBV6-5 to TRBJ1-2; D possibly corresponds to TRBD1 (6 bases). V lost 5 bases and J lost 3, with 16 bases in between. Looked up from germline, CDR1 is MNHEY and CDR2 is SVGAGI. The CDR3 is 15 amino acids. CDR3 in amino acids: CASSPSFRTDYGYTF. For the CDR3, the DNA is TGTGCCAGCAGTCCCTCATTCCGGACAGACTATGGCTACACCTTC.

The CDR3 region is CASSPIPNKQGYNSPLHF. The CDR3 nucleotides read TGTGCCAGCAGCCCCATACCCAACAAACAGGGCTATAATTCACCCCTCCACTTT. The V call is TRBV28, the J call TRBJ1-6; D possibly corresponds to TRBD1 (6 bases). V lost 6 bases, J lost 3 bases, and 21 bases lay in between. CDR1 is MDHEN, CDR2 SYDVKM, per germline. The CDR3 is 18 residues long.